This entry is about one T cell receptor beta chain. Its antigen is unknown. The PCR employed 60 Vbeta primers together with 13 Jbeta primers. Libraries were prepared by immunoSEQ multiplex PCR; TCRdb keeps only in-frame clonotypes and omits some of them. In the table there are 85,000 to 120,000 clones, over 80% of which are singletons. The sample is drawn from a study of cytomegalovirus exposure and HLA in healthy donors. Study-level background: Clustering assigned 70% to 85% of the approximately 400 genotyped donors to the Caucasian-associated ancestry cluster. Study-wide findings and caveats: In a later analysis, TCR beta V- and J-gene trimming showed a link to a missense DCLRE1C variant.

Germline CDR1 reads SGHNT; CDR2 reads YYREEE (reference sequence). This CDR3 has 17 amino acids. The J segment lost 3 bases and the V segment lost 1 base, leaving 9 bases of the junction unmatched. Healthy bone marrow donors made up the cohort. The genes are TRBV5-4 and TRBJ2-3; 9 bases align to TRBD2. Source material: PBMCs. The origin of this receptor is a man aged 35-49 years in good health and CMV-seronegative. CDR3 in amino acids: CASSLWAGGPGTDTQYF. The CDR3 DNA follows: TGTGCCAGCAGCTTGTGGGCGGGGGGGCCGGGTACAGATACGCAGTATTTT. Using reference TRBV5-4 and TRBJ2-3 for the parts outside the CDR3, the full variable domain is ETGVTQSPTHLIKTRGQQVTLRCSSQSGHNTVSWYQQALGQGPQFIFQYYREEENGRGNFPPRFSGLQFPNYSSELNVNALELDDSALYLCASSLWAGGPGTDTQYFGPGTRLTVL.